These T cell receptor beta chains were read from a single sample in a study of breast tumors, draining lymph nodes, adjacent tissues. TCRdb recomputed calls from the multiplex PCR reads with MiXCR, one row per CDR3 protein. Of around 290,000 distinct CDR3 sequences in the sample, around 30% are singletons; the top ten hold over 0.95%. The source material was axillary lymph node tissue. The receptors here all came from a female donor with breast cancer. Some clones in this sample may be carry-over from other donors' samples. CDR3s include the opening cysteine and the closing phenylalanine or tryptophan. A D gene is named only where the DNA matches it firmly. Part of the rows lack a size; the others show once, few, many or a class for expanded clones.

J gene: TRBJ2-5
V gene: TRBV20-1
D gene: -
clone size: -
CDR3 protein: CSARAGRHQETQYF
CDR3 DNA: TGCAGTGCTAGAGCTGGGCGGCATCAAGAGACCCAGTACTTC

J gene: TRBJ1-3
V gene: TRBV3-1
D gene: -
clone size: once
CDR3 protein: CACSVTPQGGNTIYF
CDR3 DNA: TGTGCCTGCAGCGTCACTCCCCAGGGAGGAAACACCATATATTTT

J gene: TRBJ1-4
V gene: TRBV20-1
D gene: TRBD1
clone size: many
CDR3 protein: CSALKGAAGEKLFF
CDR3 DNA: TGCAGTGCTTTAAAGGGGGCTGCGGGTGAAAAACTGTTTTTT

J gene: TRBJ2-1
V gene: TRBV13
D gene: TRBD2
clone size: few
CDR3 protein: CASSPPTSGIFVDEQFF
CDR3 DNA: TGTGCCAGCAGCCCACCGACTAGCGGGATATTTGTAGATGAGCAGTTCTTC

J gene: TRBJ2-1
V gene: TRBV6-5
D gene: -
clone size: -
CDR3 protein: CASSPTLGRGSANEQFF
CDR3 DNA: TGTGCCAGCAGCCCCACCTTAGGCCGGGGGTCCGCTAATGAGCAGTTCTTC

J gene: TRBJ2-5
V gene: TRBV29-1
D gene: TRBD2
clone size: -
CDR3 protein: CSVNWGGGGWETQYF
CDR3 DNA: TGCAGCGTCAACTGGGGGGGAGGAGGTTGGGAGACCCAGTACTTC

J gene: TRBJ1-6
V gene: TRBV5-4
D gene: TRBD1
clone size: many
CDR3 protein: CASSLAGQPINSPLHF
CDR3 DNA: TGTGCCAGCAGCTTGGCGGGACAGCCTATTAATTCACCCCTCCACTTT

J gene: TRBJ1-5
V gene: TRBV30
D gene: -
clone size: -
CDR3 protein: CAWTRPVGRFNQPQHF
CDR3 DNA: TGTGCCTGGACCCGACCAGTAGGACGGTTTAATCAGCCCCAGCATTTT

J gene: TRBJ2-7
V gene: TRBV6-1
D gene: TRBD2
clone size: -
CDR3 protein: CASQERREVTYEQYF
CDR3 DNA: TGTGCCAGCCAGGAGAGGCGGGAGGTAACCTACGAGCAGTACTTC

J gene: TRBJ1-5
V gene: TRBV10-3
D gene: TRBD1
clone size: many
CDR3 protein: CAISLGTGVNQPQHF
CDR3 DNA: TGTGCCATCTCCCTCGGGACAGGGGTCAATCAGCCCCAGCATTTT

J gene: TRBJ1-6
V gene: TRBV4-2
D gene: TRBD1
clone size: many
CDR3 protein: CASSFGTGINSPLHF
CDR3 DNA: TGTGCCAGCAGCTTCGGGACAGGGATCAATTCACCCCTCCACTTT

J gene: TRBJ2-7
V gene: TRBV20-1
D gene: -
clone size: -
CDR3 protein: CSASGMIYEQYF
CDR3 DNA: TGCAGTGCTAGCGGGATGATCTACGAGCAGTACTTC

J gene: TRBJ1-2
V gene: TRBV7-2
D gene: -
clone size: many
CDR3 protein: CASSWPGTEGYTF
CDR3 DNA: TGTGCCAGCAGCTGGCCGGGGACGGAAGGCTACACCTTC

J gene: TRBJ2-5
V gene: TRBV5-6
D gene: TRBD2
clone size: -
CDR3 protein: CASSSPGLSQETQYF
CDR3 DNA: TGTGCCAGCAGCTCGCCGGGACTATCTCAAGAGACCCAGTACTTC

J gene: TRBJ2-3
V gene: TRBV6-2/TRBV6-3
D gene: TRBD2
clone size: -
CDR3 protein: CASSDSWTSGRMTDTQYF
CDR3 DNA: TGTGCCAGCAGTGACTCGTGGACTAGCGGGAGAATGACAGATACGCAGTATTTT

J gene: TRBJ2-3
V gene: TRBV2
D gene: TRBD2
clone size: many
CDR3 protein: CASSSGRAMADTQYF
CDR3 DNA: TGTGCCAGCAGTAGCGGGAGGGCCATGGCAGATACGCAGTATTTT

J gene: TRBJ2-7
V gene: TRBV20-1
D gene: -
clone size: many
CDR3 protein: CSATPGGYEQYF
CDR3 DNA: TGCAGTGCTACACCTGGGGGCTACGAGCAGTACTTC

J gene: TRBJ2-5
V gene: TRBV19
D gene: -
clone size: -
CDR3 protein: CASSPPPEYQETQYF
CDR3 DNA: TGTGCCAGCAGTCCACCCCCTGAGTACCAAGAGACCCAGTACTTC

J gene: TRBJ2-1
V gene: TRBV2
D gene: TRBD2
clone size: many
CDR3 protein: CASSWTRYEQFF
CDR3 DNA: TGTGCCAGCAGTTGGACTAGATATGAGCAGTTCTTC

J gene: TRBJ2-2
V gene: TRBV29-1
D gene: -
clone size: many
CDR3 protein: CSVKSSETKNTGELFF
CDR3 DNA: TGCAGCGTTAAGTCTAGCGAGACGAAGAACACCGGGGAGCTGTTTTTT

J gene: TRBJ1-2
V gene: TRBV29-1
D gene: -
clone size: many
CDR3 protein: CSVVTGERNYGYTF
CDR3 DNA: TGCAGCGTTGTCACCGGGGAAAGGAACTATGGCTACACCTTC

J gene: TRBJ2-7
V gene: TRBV4-1
D gene: TRBD1
clone size: many
CDR3 protein: CASSHQLTTGGRNEQYF
CDR3 DNA: TGCGCCAGCAGCCACCAACTAACGACAGGGGGAAGGAACGAGCAGTACTTC

J gene: TRBJ2-5
V gene: TRBV10-3
D gene: -
clone size: many
CDR3 protein: CAISEYQVGGETQCF
CDR3 DNA: TGTGCCATCAGTGAGTACCAGGTTGGAGGCGAGACCCAGTGCTTC

J gene: TRBJ2-3
V gene: TRBV12-3/TRBV12-4
D gene: TRBD1
clone size: -
CDR3 protein: CASSHPGQGGSTDTQYF
CDR3 DNA: TGTGCCAGCAGTCACCCGGGACAGGGAGGGAGCACAGATACGCAGTATTTT

J gene: TRBJ1-6
V gene: TRBV19
D gene: -
clone size: many
CDR3 protein: CASVESYNSPLHF
CDR3 DNA: TGTGCCAGTGTGGAATCCTATAATTCACCCCTCCACTTT

J gene: TRBJ2-3
V gene: TRBV11-2
D gene: -
clone size: many
CDR3 protein: CASSVSGRTGDTQYF
CDR3 DNA: TGTGCCAGCAGCGTTAGCGGACGGACGGGAGATACGCAGTATTTT

J gene: TRBJ1-2
V gene: TRBV9
D gene: TRBD1
clone size: many
CDR3 protein: CASLLGTVLTF
CDR3 DNA: TGTGCCAGCTTACTAGGGACAGTTTTAACCTTC

J gene: TRBJ2-1
V gene: TRBV14
D gene: TRBD2
clone size: many
CDR3 protein: CASSHLTSGSINEQFF
CDR3 DNA: TGTGCCAGCAGCCACCTGACTAGCGGGAGCATCAATGAGCAGTTCTTC

J gene: TRBJ1-4
V gene: TRBV19
D gene: -
clone size: -
CDR3 protein: CASGNAGVAEKLFF
CDR3 DNA: TGTGCCAGTGGTAACGCAGGGGTGGCCGAAAAACTGTTTTTT

J gene: TRBJ2-3
V gene: TRBV7-2
D gene: TRBD2
clone size: many
CDR3 protein: CASSLTGTSGRAGSDTQYF
CDR3 DNA: TGTGCCAGCAGCTTAACAGGGACTAGCGGGAGGGCCGGGTCAGATACGCAGTATTTT

J gene: TRBJ2-5
V gene: TRBV20-1
D gene: -
clone size: many
CDR3 protein: CSGRTFPREPQETQYF
CDR3 DNA: TGCAGTGGCCGAACCTTTCCGAGGGAGCCCCAAGAGACCCAGTACTTC

J gene: TRBJ1-3
V gene: TRBV12-3/TRBV12-4
D gene: -
clone size: many
CDR3 protein: CASSLMGQLSSGNTIYF
CDR3 DNA: TGTGCCAGCAGTTTAATGGGACAACTAAGCTCTGGAAACACCATATATTTT

J gene: TRBJ2-3
V gene: TRBV5-1
D gene: -
clone size: -
CDR3 protein: CASSYRLVSSTDMRYF
CDR3 DNA: TGCGCCAGCAGCTACCGACTTGTTTCTAGCACAGATATGCGGTATTTT

J gene: TRBJ2-1
V gene: TRBV12-3/TRBV12-4
D gene: TRBD1
clone size: -
CDR3 protein: CATTDRGYNVAQFF
CDR3 DNA: TGTGCCACCACCGACAGGGGCTACAATGTTGCGCAGTTCTTC

J gene: TRBJ1-3
V gene: TRBV10-3
D gene: -
clone size: many
CDR3 protein: CAISESAGSNRNTIYF
CDR3 DNA: TGTGCCATCAGTGAGTCGGCGGGGAGTAATAGAAACACCATATATTTT

J gene: TRBJ2-5
V gene: TRBV3-1
D gene: -
clone size: many
CDR3 protein: CASSPRPQETQYF
CDR3 DNA: TGTGCCAGCAGCCCCAGACCCCAAGAGACCCAGTACTTC

J gene: TRBJ2-7
V gene: TRBV5-1
D gene: -
clone size: many
CDR3 protein: CASSLEQHEQYF
CDR3 DNA: TGCGCCAGCAGCTTGGAACAGCACGAGCAGTACTTC